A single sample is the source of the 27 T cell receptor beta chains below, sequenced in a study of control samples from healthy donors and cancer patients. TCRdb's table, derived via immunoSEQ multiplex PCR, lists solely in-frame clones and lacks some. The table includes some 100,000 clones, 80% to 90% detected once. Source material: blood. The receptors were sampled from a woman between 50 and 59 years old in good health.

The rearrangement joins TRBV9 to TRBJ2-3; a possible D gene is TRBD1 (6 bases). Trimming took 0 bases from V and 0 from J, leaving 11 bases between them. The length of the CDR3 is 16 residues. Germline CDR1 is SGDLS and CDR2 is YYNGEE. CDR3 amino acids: CASSVGTALSTDTQYF. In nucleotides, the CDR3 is TGTGCCAGCAGCGTAGGGACAGCTCTTAGCACAGATACGCAGTATTTT.

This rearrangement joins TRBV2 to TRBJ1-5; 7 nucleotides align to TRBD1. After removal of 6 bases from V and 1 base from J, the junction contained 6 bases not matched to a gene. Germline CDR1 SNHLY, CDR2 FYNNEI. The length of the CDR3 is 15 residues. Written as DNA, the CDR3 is TGTGCCAGCAGAGGGACAGTACTAAGCAATCAGCCCCAGCATTTT. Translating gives CASRGTVLSNQPQHF.

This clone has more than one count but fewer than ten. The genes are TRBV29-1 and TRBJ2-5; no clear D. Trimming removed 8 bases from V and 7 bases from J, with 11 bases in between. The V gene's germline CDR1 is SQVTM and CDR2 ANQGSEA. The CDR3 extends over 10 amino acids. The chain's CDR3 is CSTTTGTQYF. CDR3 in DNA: TGCAGCACTACTACGGGGACCCAGTACTTC.

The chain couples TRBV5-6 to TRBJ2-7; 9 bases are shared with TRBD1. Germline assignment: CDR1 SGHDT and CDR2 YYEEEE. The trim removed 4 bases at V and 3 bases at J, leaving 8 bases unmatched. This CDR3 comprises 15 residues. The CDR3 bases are TGTGCCAGCAGCCTAATACAGGGGGCCGGCTACGAGCAGTACTTC. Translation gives CASSLIQGAGYEQYF.

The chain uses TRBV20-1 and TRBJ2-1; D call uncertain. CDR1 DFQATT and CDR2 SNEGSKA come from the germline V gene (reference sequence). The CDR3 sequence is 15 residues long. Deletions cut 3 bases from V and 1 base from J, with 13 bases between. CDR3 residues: CSASLLGFSYNEQFF. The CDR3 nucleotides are TGCAGTGCTAGTCTGCTGGGGTTTTCCTACAATGAGCAGTTCTTC.

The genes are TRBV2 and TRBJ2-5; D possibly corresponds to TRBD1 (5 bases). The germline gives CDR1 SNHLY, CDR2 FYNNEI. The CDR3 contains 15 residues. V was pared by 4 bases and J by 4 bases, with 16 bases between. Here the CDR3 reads CASSAEQAQGETQYF. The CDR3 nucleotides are TGTGCCAGCAGTGCTGAACAGGCCCAGGGAGAGACCCAGTACTTC.

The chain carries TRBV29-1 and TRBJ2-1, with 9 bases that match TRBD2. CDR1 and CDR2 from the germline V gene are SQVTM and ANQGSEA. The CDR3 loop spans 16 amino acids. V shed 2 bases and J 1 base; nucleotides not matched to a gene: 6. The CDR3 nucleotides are TGCAGCGTTGAAAAGCTAGCGGGAATGTCCTACAATGAGCAGTTCTTC. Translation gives CSVEKLAGMSYNEQFF.

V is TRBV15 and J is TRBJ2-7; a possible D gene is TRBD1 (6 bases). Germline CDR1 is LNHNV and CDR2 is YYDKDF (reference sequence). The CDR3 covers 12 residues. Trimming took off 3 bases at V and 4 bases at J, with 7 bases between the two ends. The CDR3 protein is CATSSRGYEQYF. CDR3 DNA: TGTGCCACCAGCAGCAGGGGTTACGAGCAGTACTTC.

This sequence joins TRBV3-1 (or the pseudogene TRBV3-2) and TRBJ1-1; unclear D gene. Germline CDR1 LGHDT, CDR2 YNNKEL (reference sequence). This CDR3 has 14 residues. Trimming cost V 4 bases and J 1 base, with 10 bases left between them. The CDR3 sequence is CASSLPNGNTEAFF. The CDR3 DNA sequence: TGTGCCAGCAGCCTCCCCAACGGGAACACTGAAGCTTTCTTT.

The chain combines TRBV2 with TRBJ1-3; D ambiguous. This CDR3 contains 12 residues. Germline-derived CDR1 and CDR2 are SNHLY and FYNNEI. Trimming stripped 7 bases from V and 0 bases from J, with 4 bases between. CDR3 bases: TGTGCCAGCAAACCCTCTGGAAACACCATATATTTT. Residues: CASKPSGNTIYF.

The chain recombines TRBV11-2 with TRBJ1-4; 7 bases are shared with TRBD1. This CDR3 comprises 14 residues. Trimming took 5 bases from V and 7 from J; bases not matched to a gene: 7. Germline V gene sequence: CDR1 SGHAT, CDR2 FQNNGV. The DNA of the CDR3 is TGTGCCAGCAGCCAGACAGGGCTTGTTGAAAAACTGTTTTTT. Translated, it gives CASSQTGLVEKLFF.

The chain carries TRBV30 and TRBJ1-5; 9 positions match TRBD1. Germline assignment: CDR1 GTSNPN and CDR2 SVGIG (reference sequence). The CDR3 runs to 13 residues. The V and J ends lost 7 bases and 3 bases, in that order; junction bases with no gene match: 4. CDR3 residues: CALGQGYNQPQHF. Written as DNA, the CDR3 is TGTGCCTTGGGACAGGGATACAATCAGCCCCAGCATTTT.

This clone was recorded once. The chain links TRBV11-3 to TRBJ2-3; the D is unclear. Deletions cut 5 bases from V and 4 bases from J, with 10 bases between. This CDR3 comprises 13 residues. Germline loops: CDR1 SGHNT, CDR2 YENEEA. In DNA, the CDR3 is TGTGCCAGCAGCCGGACGGTCGCAGATACGCAGTATTTT. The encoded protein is CASSRTVADTQYF.

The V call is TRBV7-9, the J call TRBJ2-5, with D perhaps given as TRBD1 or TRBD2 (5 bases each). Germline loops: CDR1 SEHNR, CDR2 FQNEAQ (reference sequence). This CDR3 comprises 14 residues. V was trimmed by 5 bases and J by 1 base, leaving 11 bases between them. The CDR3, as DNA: TGTGCCAGCAGCCGCCAGGGAGTCCAAGAGACCCAGTACTTC. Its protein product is CASSRQGVQETQYF.

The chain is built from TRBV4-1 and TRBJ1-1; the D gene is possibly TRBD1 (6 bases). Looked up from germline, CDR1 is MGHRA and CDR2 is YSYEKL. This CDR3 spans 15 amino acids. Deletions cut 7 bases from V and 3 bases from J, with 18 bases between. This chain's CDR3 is CASTEAGAGDTEAFF. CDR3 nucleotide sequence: TGCGCCAGCACCGAAGCCGGGGCAGGGGACACTGAAGCTTTCTTT.

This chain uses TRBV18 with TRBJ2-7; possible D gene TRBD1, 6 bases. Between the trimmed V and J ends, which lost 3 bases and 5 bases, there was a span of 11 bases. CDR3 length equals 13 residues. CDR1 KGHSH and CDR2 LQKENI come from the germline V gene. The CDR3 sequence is CASSPGQSHEQYF. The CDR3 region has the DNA TGTGCCAGCTCACCGGGACAATCCCACGAGCAGTACTTC.

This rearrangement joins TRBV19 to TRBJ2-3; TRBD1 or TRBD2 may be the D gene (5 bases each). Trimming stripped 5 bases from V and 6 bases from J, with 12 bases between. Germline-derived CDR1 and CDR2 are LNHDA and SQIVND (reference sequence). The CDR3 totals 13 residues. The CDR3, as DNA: TGTGCCAGTAGTGGGACCGTCGCCGATACGCAGTATTTT. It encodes CASSGTVADTQYF.

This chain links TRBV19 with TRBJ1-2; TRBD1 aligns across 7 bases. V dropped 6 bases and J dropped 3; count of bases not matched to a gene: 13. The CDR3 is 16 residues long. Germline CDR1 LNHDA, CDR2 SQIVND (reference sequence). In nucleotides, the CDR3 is TGTGCCAGTAGCCGAGGGACAGAGGGTTATTACTATGGCTACACCTTC. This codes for CASSRGTEGYYYGYTF.

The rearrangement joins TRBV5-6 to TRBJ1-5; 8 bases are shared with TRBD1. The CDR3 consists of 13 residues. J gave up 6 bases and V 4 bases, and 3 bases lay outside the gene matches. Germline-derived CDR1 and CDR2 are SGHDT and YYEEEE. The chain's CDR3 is CASSRTGTQPQHF. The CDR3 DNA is TGTGCCAGCAGCAGGACAGGGACTCAGCCCCAGCATTTT.

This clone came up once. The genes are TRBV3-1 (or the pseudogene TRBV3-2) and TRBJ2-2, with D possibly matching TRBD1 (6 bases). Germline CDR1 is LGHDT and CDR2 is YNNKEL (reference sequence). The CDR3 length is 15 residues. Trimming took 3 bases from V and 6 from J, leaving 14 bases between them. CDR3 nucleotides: TGTGCCAGCAGCCAGAGACAGGTTCAGTCCGGGGAGCTGTTTTTT. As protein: CASSQRQVQSGELFF.

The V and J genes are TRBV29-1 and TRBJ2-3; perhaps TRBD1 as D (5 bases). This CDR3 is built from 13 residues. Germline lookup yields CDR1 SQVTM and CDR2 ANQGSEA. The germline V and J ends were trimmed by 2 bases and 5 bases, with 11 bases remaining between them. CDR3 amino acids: CSVEKGLGDTQYF. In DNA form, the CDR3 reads TGCAGCGTTGAAAAGGGGCTGGGAGATACGCAGTATTTT.

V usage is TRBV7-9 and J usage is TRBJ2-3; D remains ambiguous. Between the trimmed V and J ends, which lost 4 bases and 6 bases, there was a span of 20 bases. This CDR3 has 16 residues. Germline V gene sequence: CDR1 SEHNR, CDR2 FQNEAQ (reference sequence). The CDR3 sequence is CASSSPWGRARDTQYF. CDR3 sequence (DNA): TGTGCCAGCAGCTCGCCGTGGGGAAGGGCCAGGGATACGCAGTATTTT. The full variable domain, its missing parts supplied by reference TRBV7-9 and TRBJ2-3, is DTGVSQNPRHKITKRGQNVTFRCDPISEHNRLYWYRQTLGQGPEFLTYFQNEAQLEKSRLLSDRFSAERPKGSFSTLEIQRTEQGDSAMYLCASSSPWGRARDTQYFGPGTRLTVL.

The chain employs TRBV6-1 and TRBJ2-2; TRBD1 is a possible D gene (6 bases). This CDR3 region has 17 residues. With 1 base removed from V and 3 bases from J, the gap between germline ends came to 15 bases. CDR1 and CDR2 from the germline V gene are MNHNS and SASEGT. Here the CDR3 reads CASSEGWDIIYTGELFF. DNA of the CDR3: TGTGCCAGCAGTGAAGGTTGGGACATAATATACACCGGGGAGCTGTTTTTT.

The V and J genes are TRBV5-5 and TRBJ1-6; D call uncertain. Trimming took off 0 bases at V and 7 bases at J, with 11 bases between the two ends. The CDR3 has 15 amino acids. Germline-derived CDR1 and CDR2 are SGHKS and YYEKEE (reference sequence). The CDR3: CASSLAGPNNSPLHF. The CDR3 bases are TGTGCCAGCAGCTTGGCCGGGCCCAACAATTCACCCCTCCACTTT.

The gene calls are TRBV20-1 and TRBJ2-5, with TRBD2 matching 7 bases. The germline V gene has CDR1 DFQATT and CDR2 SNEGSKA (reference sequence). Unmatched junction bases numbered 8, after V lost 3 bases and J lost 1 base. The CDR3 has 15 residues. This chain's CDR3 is CSASGPSGVQETQYF. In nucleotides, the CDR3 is TGCAGTGCTAGTGGGCCGAGCGGGGTCCAAGAGACCCAGTACTTC.

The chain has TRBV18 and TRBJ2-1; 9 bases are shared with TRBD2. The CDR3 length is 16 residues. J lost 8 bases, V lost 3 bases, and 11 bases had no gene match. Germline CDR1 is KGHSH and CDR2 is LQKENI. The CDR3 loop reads CASSPGERGGADEQFF. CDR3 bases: TGTGCCAGCTCACCCGGGGAGCGCGGGGGGGCCGATGAGCAGTTCTTC.

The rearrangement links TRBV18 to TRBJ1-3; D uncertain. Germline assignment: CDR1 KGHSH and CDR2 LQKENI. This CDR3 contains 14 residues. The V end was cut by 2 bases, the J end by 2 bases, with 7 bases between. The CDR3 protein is CASSPWEAGNTIYF. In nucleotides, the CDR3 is TGTGCCAGCTCACCATGGGAGGCTGGAAACACCATATATTTT. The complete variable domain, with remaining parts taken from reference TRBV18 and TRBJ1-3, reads NAGVMQNPRHLVRRRGQEARLRCSPMKGHSHVYWYRQLPEEGLKFMVYLQKENIIDESGMPKERFSAEFPKEGPSILRIQQVVRGDSAAYFCASSPWEAGNTIYFGEGSWLTVV.